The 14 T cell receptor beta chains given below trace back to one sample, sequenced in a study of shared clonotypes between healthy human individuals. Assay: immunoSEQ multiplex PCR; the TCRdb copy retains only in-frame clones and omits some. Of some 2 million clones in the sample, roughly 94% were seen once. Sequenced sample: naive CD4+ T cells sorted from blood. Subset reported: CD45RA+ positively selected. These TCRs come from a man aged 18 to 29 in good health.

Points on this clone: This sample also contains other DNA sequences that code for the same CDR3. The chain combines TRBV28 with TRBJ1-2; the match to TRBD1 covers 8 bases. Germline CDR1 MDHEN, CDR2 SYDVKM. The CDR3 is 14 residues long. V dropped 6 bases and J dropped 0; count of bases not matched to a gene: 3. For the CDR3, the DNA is TGTGCCAGCAGCGGGACAGGTACTAACTATGGCTACACCTTC. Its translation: CASSGTGTNYGYTF.

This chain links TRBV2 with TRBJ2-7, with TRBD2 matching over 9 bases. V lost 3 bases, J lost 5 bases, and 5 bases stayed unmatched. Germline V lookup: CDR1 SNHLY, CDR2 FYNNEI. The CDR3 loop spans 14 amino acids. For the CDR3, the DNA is TGTGCCAGCAGTGACGGCGGGGGGGCCGACGAGCAGTACTTC. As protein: CASSDGGGADEQYF.

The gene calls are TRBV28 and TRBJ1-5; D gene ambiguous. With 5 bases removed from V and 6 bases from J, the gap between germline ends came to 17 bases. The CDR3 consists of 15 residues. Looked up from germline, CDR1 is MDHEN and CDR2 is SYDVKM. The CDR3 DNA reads TGTGCCAGCAGTCACCAGTGGGGAGGCAGTCAGCCCCAGCATTTT. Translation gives CASSHQWGGSQPQHF.

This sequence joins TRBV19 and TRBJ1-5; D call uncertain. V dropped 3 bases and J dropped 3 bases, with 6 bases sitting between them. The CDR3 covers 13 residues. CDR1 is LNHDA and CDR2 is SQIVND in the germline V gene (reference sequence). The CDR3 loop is CASSMEPNQPQHF. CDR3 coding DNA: TGTGCCAGTAGTATGGAGCCCAATCAGCCCCAGCATTTT.

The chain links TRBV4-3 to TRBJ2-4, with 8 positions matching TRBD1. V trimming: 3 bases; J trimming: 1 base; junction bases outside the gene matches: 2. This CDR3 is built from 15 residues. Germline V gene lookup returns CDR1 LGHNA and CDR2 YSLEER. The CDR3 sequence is CASSQRTGAKNIQYF. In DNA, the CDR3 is TGCGCCAGCAGCCAGAGGACAGGGGCCAAAAACATTCAGTACTTC.

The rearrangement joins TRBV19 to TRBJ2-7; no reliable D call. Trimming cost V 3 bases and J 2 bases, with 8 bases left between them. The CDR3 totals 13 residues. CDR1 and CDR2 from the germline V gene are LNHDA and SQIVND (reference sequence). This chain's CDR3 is CASSIGHTYEQYF. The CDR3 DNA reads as TGTGCCAGTAGTATTGGGCACACCTACGAGCAGTACTTC.

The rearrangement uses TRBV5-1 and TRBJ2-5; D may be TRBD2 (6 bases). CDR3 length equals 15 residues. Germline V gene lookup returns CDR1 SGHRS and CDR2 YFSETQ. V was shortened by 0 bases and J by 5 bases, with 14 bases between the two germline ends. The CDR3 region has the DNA TGCGCCAGCAGCTTGGCCCTGGGGGGAGAGGAGACCCAGTACTTC. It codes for CASSLALGGEETQYF. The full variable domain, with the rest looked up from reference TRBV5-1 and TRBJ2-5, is KAGVTQTPRYLIKTRGQQVTLSCSPISGHRSVSWYQQTPGQGLQFLFEYFSETQRNKGNFPGRFSGRQFSNSRSEMNVSTLELGDSALYLCASSLALGGEETQYFGPGTRLLVL.

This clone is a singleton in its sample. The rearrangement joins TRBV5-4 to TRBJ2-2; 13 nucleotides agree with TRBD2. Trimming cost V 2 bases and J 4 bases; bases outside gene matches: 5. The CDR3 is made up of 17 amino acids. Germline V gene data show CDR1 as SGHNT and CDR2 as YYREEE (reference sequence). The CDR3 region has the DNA TGTGCCAGCAGCTTACCGGGACTAGCGGGGACCACCGGGGAGCTGTTTTTT. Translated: CASSLPGLAGTTGELFF.

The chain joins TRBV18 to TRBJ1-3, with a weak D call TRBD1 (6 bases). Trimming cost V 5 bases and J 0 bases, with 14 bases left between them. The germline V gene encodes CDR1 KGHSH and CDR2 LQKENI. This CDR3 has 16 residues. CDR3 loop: CASSSPGHDSGNTIYF. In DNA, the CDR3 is TGTGCCAGCTCATCTCCGGGACATGACTCTGGAAACACCATATATTTT. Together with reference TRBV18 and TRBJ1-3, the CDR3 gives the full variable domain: NAGVMQNPRHLVRRRGQEARLRCSPMKGHSHVYWYRQLPEEGLKFMVYLQKENIIDESGMPKERFSAEFPKEGPSILRIQQVVRGDSAAYFCASSSPGHDSGNTIYFGEGSWLTVV.

The CDR3 bases are TGTGCCAGCGGACAGGGGGCCAAACAAGAGACCCAGTACTTC. It is translated as CASGQGAKQETQYF. This chain links TRBV2 with TRBJ2-5; 11 bases agree with TRBD1. CDR1 and CDR2 from the germline V gene are SNHLY and FYNNEI. V lost 8 bases, J lost 2 bases, and 4 bases stayed unmatched. The CDR3 is 14 residues long.

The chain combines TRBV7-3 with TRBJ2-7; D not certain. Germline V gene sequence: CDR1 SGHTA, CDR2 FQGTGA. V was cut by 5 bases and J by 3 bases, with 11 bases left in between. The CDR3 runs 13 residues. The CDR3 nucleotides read TGTGCCAGCAGCCCCGTTCGGATCTACGAGCAGTACTTC. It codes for CASSPVRIYEQYF.

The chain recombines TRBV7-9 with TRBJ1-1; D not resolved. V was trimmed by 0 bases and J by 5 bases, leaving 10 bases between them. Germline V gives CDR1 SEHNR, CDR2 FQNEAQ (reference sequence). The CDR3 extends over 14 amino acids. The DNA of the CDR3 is TGTGCCAGCAGCTTAGCGTCCCAAATAACTGAAGCTTTCTTT. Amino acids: CASSLASQITEAFF.

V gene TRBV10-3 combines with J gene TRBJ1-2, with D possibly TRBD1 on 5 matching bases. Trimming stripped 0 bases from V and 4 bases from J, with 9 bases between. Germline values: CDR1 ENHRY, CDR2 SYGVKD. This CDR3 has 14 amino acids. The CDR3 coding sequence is TGTGCCATCAGTGAGTCTGGAGGGGCCTATGGCTACACCTTC. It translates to CAISESGGAYGYTF.

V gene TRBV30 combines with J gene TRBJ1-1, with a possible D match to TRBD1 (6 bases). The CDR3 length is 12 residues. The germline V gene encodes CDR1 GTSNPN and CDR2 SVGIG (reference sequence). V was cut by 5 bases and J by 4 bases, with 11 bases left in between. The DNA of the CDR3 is TGTGCCTGGGCCCAGGGGCCCACTGAAGCTTTCTTT. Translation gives CAWAQGPTEAFF.